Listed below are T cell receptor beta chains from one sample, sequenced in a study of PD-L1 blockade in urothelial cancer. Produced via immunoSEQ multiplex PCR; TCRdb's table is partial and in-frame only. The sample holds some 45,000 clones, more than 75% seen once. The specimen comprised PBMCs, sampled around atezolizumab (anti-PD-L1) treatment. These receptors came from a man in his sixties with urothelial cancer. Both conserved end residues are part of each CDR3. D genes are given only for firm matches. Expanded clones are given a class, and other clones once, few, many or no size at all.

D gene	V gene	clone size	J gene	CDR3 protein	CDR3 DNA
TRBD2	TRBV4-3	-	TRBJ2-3	CASSQDPGRITDTQYF	TGCGCCAGCAGCCAAGACCCCGGGAGGATCACAGATACGCAGTATTTT
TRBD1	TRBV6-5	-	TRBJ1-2	CASRPTGGGYGYTF	TGTGCCAGCAGACCTACAGGGGGAGGCTATGGCTACACCTTC
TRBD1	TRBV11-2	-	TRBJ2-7	CASSPRTGNEQYF	TGTGCCAGCAGCCCGCGGACAGGGAACGAGCAGTACTTC
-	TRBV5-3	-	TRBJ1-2	CARSFLQSHGYTF	TGTGCCAGAAGCTTCTTACAGTCCCATGGCTACACCTTC
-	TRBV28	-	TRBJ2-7	CASTPAGGSSYEQYF	TGTGCCAGCACCCCGGCCGGCGGAAGCTCCTACGAGCAGTACTTC
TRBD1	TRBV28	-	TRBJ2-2	CASSFLAGTGVGTGELFF	TGTGCCAGCAGTTTCCTCGCCGGGACAGGGGTTGGCACCGGGGAGCTGTTTTTT
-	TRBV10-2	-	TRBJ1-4	CASRADATNEKLFF	TGCGCCAGCAGAGCGGACGCAACTAATGAAAAACTGTTTTTT
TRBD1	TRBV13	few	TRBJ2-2	CASSFRGRITGELFF	TGTGCCAGCAGCTTCAGGGGGCGTATCACCGGGGAGCTGTTTTTT
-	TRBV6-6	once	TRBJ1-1	CASSSHGLNTEAFF	TGTGCCAGCAGTTCTCACGGTCTGAACACTGAAGCTTTCTTT
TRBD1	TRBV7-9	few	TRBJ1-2	CASSQGQGVNYGYTF	TGTGCCAGCAGCCAGGGACAGGGGGTTAACTATGGCTACACCTTC
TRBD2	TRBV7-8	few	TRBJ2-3	CASSLTTSGTDTQYF	TGTGCCAGCAGTTTAACGACTAGCGGCACAGATACGCAGTATTTT
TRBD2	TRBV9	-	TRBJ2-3	CASSVDSASGTDTQYF	TGTGCCAGCAGCGTAGATTCGGCTAGCGGGACCGATACGCAGTATTTT
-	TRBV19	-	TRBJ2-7	CASNQGYEQYF	TGTGCCAGTAATCAGGGCTACGAGCAGTACTTC
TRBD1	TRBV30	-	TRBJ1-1	CAWSNPGQGTEAFF	TGTGCCTGGAGTAACCCGGGACAGGGGACTGAAGCTTTCTTT
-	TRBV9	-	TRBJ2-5	CASLERRDLQETQYF	TGTGCCAGCCTCGAGAGGCGCGATCTTCAAGAGACCCAGTACTTC
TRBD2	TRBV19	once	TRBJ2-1	CASSNLAGGDEQFF	TGTGCCAGTAGTAATCTAGCGGGAGGAGATGAGCAGTTCTTC
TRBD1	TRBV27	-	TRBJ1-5	CASSKGQGQVGPQHF	TGTGCCAGCAGTAAAGGACAGGGACAAGTTGGGCCCCAGCATTTT
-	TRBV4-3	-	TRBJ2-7	CASSQREGGGEQYF	TGCGCCAGCAGCCAAAGGGAGGGGGGAGGCGAGCAGTACTTC
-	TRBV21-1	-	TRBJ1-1	CASSKDRYSMNTEAFF	TGTGCCAGCAGCAAAGACCGGTACAGCATGAACACTGAAGCTTTCTTT
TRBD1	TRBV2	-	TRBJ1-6	CASSESGQGGFSPLHF	TGTGCCAGCAGTGAAAGTGGACAGGGGGGGTTTTCACCCCTCCACTTT
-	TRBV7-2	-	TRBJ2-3	CASSPGLKTDTQYF	TGTGCCAGCAGTCCGGGACTGAAAACAGATACGCAGTATTTT
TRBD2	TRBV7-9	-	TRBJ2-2	CASSPPGLAVTGELFF	TGTGCCAGCAGCCCCCCGGGACTAGCAGTCACCGGGGAGCTGTTTTTT
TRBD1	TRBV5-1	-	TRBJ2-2	CASRFGYEGASNTGELFF	TGCGCCAGCAGGTTTGGATACGAGGGGGCTTCGAACACCGGGGAGCTGTTTTTT
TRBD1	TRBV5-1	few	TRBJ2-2	CASSLRTGSITGELFF	TGCGCCAGCAGCTTGAGGACAGGGTCTATCACCGGGGAGCTGTTTTTT
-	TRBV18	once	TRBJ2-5	CASSPPARPQETQYF	TGTGCCAGCTCACCACCGGCGCGGCCCCAAGAGACCCAGTACTTC
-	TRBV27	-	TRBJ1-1	CASTGRGTEAFF	TGTGCCAGCACGGGCCGGGGGACTGAAGCTTTCTTT
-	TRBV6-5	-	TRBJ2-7	CASNALQGGYEQYF	TGTGCCAGCAACGCTCTGCAGGGGGGCTACGAGCAGTACTTC